This is a list of T cell receptor beta chains from one sample in a study of blood T cell repertoires in COVID-19. Measured with immunoSEQ multiplex PCR; TCRdb has only the in-frame clones, and not every one. Of around 150,000 clones detected, roughly 90% appear once; the ten largest clones hold 10%. Material: peripheral blood. The receptors stem from a man in his fifties with active or convalescent COVID-19. The CDR3 runs from the conserved cysteine through the conserved F or W. Each record gives: CDR3 length, clone size, D gene, J gene, V gene, CDR3 protein, CDR3 DNA. The D gene is left open where the match is weak. Some rows mark clone size as missing; the rest say once, few, many or name a class of expanded clone.

len: 14; abundance: .; d_gene: .; j_gene: TRBJ2-2; v_gene: TRBV30; CDR3aa: CAWSSGANTGELFF; CDR3nt: TGTGCCTGGAGTAGTGGGGCAAACACCGGGGAGCTGTTTTTT
len: 20; abundance: .; d_gene: TRBD2; j_gene: TRBJ2-2; v_gene: TRBV19; CDR3aa: CASSRSGTSGIGTNTGELFF; CDR3nt: TGTGCCAGTAGCCGTTCCGGGACTAGCGGGATTGGGACGAACACCGGGGAGCTGTTTTTT
len: 13; abundance: .; d_gene: .; j_gene: TRBJ2-1; v_gene: TRBV11-2; CDR3aa: CASSLGVGGVQFF; CDR3nt: TGTGCCAGCAGCTTAGGGGTAGGAGGGGTACAGTTCTTC
len: 12; abundance: .; d_gene: TRBD1; j_gene: TRBJ2-7; v_gene: TRBV7-9; CDR3aa: CASSRDRIEQYF; CDR3nt: TGTGCCAGCAGCCGGGACAGGATCGAGCAGTACTTC
len: 15; abundance: few; d_gene: .; j_gene: TRBJ2-6; v_gene: TRBV7-9; CDR3aa: CASSRDISGANVLTF; CDR3nt: TGTGCCAGCAGCCGAGACATCTCTGGGGCCAACGTCCTGACTTTC
len: 15; abundance: .; d_gene: .; j_gene: TRBJ1-2; v_gene: TRBV6-6; CDR3aa: CASSLRGGSNYGYTF; CDR3nt: TGTGCCAGCTCCCTCCGCGGGGGGTCTAACTATGGCTACACCTTC
len: 15; abundance: .; d_gene: TRBD1; j_gene: TRBJ1-1; v_gene: TRBV5-1; CDR3aa: CASSGLTGKNTEAFF; CDR3nt: TGCGCCAGCAGCGGACTGACAGGGAAGAACACTGAAGCTTTCTTT
len: 16; abundance: once; d_gene: .; j_gene: TRBJ2-3; v_gene: TRBV5-1; CDR3aa: CASRQTAGIPTDTQYF; CDR3nt: TGCGCCAGCCGACAAACGGCGGGAATCCCCACAGATACGCAGTATTTT
len: 16; abundance: .; d_gene: TRBD1; j_gene: TRBJ1-5; v_gene: TRBV28; CDR3aa: CASSPRGQSYYWPQHF; CDR3nt: TGTGCCAGCAGTCCGCGGGGACAGTCCTATTACTGGCCCCAGCATTTT
len: 13; abundance: .; d_gene: .; j_gene: TRBJ1-1; v_gene: TRBV11-2; CDR3aa: CASSGPGVTEAFF; CDR3nt: TGTGCCAGCAGCGGCCCAGGGGTCACTGAAGCTTTCTTT
len: 13; abundance: once; d_gene: .; j_gene: TRBJ2-1; v_gene: TRBV28; CDR3aa: CASSPDSYNEQFF; CDR3nt: TGTGCCAGCAGCCCGGACTCGTACAATGAGCAGTTCTTC
len: 16; abundance: few; d_gene: TRBD2; j_gene: TRBJ2-5; v_gene: TRBV3-1/TRBV3-2; CDR3aa: CASSLGLAGGLETQYF; CDR3nt: TGTGCCAGCAGCCTGGGACTAGCGGGAGGGCTTGAGACCCAGTACTTC
len: 14; abundance: .; d_gene: .; j_gene: TRBJ2-7; v_gene: TRBV6-5; CDR3aa: CASRRARMAYEQYF; CDR3nt: TGTGCCAGCAGGAGAGCCAGGATGGCCTACGAGCAGTACTTC
len: 15; abundance: .; d_gene: .; j_gene: TRBJ2-2; v_gene: TRBV24-1; CDR3aa: CATSDLYRSTGELFF; CDR3nt: TGTGCCACCAGTGATTTATACAGGTCCACCGGGGAGCTGTTTTTT
len: 13; abundance: .; d_gene: .; j_gene: TRBJ2-7; v_gene: TRBV29-1; CDR3aa: CSVEEGTSYEQYF; CDR3nt: TGCAGCGTTGAAGAGGGCACCTCCTACGAGCAGTACTTC
len: 15; abundance: .; d_gene: TRBD1; j_gene: TRBJ2-7; v_gene: TRBV7-2; CDR3aa: CASSLDWDRVYEQYF; CDR3nt: TGTGCCAGCAGCTTAGACTGGGACAGGGTCTACGAGCAGTACTTC
len: 12; abundance: .; d_gene: TRBD1; j_gene: TRBJ1-1; v_gene: TRBV3-1/TRBV3-2; CDR3aa: CASSQGDRQAFF; CDR3nt: TGTGCCAGCAGCCAGGGGGACAGGCAGGCTTTCTTT
len: 15; abundance: .; d_gene: TRBD1; j_gene: TRBJ2-7; v_gene: TRBV5-4; CDR3aa: CASSLLTGGSYEQYF; CDR3nt: TGTGCCAGCAGCTTGCTTACAGGGGGCTCCTACGAGCAGTACTTC
len: 16; abundance: .; d_gene: .; j_gene: TRBJ2-3; v_gene: TRBV5-8; CDR3aa: CASSLLAGRIADTQYF; CDR3nt: TGTGCCAGCAGCTTGCTCGCGGGGAGAATCGCAGATACGCAGTATTTT
len: 14; abundance: once; d_gene: .; j_gene: TRBJ2-1; v_gene: TRBV9; CDR3aa: CASSVRLGYNEQFF; CDR3nt: TGTGCCAGCAGCGTAAGACTAGGTTACAATGAGCAGTTCTTC
len: 19; abundance: .; d_gene: .; j_gene: TRBJ2-6; v_gene: TRBV7-9; CDR3aa: CASTSLIGGLHSGANVLTF; CDR3nt: TGTGCCAGCACCTCGTTAATTGGAGGGTTGCACTCTGGGGCCAACGTCCTGACTTTC
len: 16; abundance: .; d_gene: .; j_gene: TRBJ2-6; v_gene: TRBV4-1; CDR3aa: CASRGGRGSGANVLTF; CDR3nt: TGCGCCAGCCGAGGTGGCCGCGGCTCTGGGGCCAACGTCCTGACTTTC
len: 12; abundance: once; d_gene: TRBD1; j_gene: TRBJ1-2; v_gene: TRBV29-1; CDR3aa: CSVAGQGYGYTF; CDR3nt: TGCAGCGTGGCGGGACAGGGCTATGGCTACACCTTC
len: 16; abundance: .; d_gene: TRBD2; j_gene: TRBJ2-1; v_gene: TRBV7-9; CDR3aa: CASSPLLGLADNEQFF; CDR3nt: TGTGCCAGCAGCCCCCTCCTGGGACTAGCGGACAATGAGCAGTTCTTC
len: 15; abundance: .; d_gene: .; j_gene: TRBJ2-3; v_gene: TRBV5-1; CDR3aa: CASSPLRGAEDTQYF; CDR3nt: TGCGCCAGCAGCCCACTCCGGGGGGCGGAAGATACGCAGTATTTT
len: 14; abundance: .; d_gene: .; j_gene: TRBJ2-7; v_gene: TRBV28; CDR3aa: CASNQGGSHTEQYF; CDR3nt: TGTGCCAGTAATCAAGGGGGTTCTCATACCGAGCAGTACTTC